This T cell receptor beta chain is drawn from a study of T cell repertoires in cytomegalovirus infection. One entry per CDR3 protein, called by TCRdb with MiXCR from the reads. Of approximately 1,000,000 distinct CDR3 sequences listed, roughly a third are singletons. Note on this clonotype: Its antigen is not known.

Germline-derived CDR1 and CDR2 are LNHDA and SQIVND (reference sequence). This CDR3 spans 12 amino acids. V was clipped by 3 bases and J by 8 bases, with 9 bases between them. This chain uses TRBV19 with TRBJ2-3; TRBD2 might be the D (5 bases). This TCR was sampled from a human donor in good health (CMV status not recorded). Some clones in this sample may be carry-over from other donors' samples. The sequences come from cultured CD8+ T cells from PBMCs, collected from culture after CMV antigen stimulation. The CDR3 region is CASSMRGGTQYF. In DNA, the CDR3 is TGTGCCAGTAGTATGAGAGGAGGTACGCAGTATTTT.